Presented here are 14 T cell receptor beta chains from one specimen sequenced in a study of blood T cell repertoires in COVID-19. Assay: immunoSEQ multiplex PCR; the TCRdb copy retains only in-frame clones and omits some. The sample has fewer than 70,000 clones, 88% seen once. Sequenced material: peripheral blood. These receptor sequences come from a human donor in a cohort sampled during active COVID-19.

This clone was observed a few times. The chain recombines TRBV5-1 with TRBJ1-2; 7 bases agree with TRBD1. Trimming removed 4 bases from V and 4 bases from J; junction bases left unmatched: 16. CDR3 length: 17 residues. Germline values: CDR1 SGHRS, CDR2 YFSETQ. The CDR3 DNA reads as TGCGCCAGCAGCCCCACGACGGACAGGCTGCAGCCCTATGGCTACACCTTC. Encoded protein: CASSPTTDRLQPYGYTF.

V is TRBV2 and J is TRBJ2-7; TRBD1 agrees at 9 bases. V trimming: 5 bases; J trimming: 4 bases; junction bases outside the gene matches: 6. The V gene's germline CDR1 is SNHLY and CDR2 FYNNEI. CDR3 length equals 14 residues. The CDR3 spells CASSTGTGFYEQYF. In nucleotides, the CDR3 is TGTGCCAGCAGTACCGGGACAGGGTTTTACGAGCAGTACTTC.

The J gene is TRBJ1-3, the V gene TRBV6-5; tentatively, D is TRBD1 (6 bases). CDR3 length: 14 amino acids. Trimming cost V 6 bases and J 5 bases, with 14 bases left between them. Looked up from germline, CDR1 is MNHEY and CDR2 is SVGAGI. The CDR3 coding sequence is TGTGCCAGCAGCCGGGACACCGCTCGAAACACCATATATTTT. It translates to CASSRDTARNTIYF.

CDR3 nucleotide sequence: TGTGCCACCAGTGGGGGACAGTACAATGAGCAGTTCTTC. This translates into CATSGGQYNEQFF. This chain joins TRBV24-1 and TRBJ2-1, with 7 bases that match TRBD1. Germline V gene sequence: CDR1 KGHDR, CDR2 SFDVKD. The length of the CDR3 is 13 residues. The junction had 1 base not matched to a gene; V was cut back by 5 bases and J by 4 bases.

Comments on this clone: Other DNA sequences in this sample translate to the same CDR3. The J gene is TRBJ2-6, the V gene TRBV19; D unresolved. Germline assignment: CDR1 LNHDA and CDR2 SQIVND (reference sequence). Deletions cut 6 bases from V and 1 base from J, with 10 bases between. The CDR3 runs to 15 residues. The CDR3 region is CASSDKRSGANVLTF. The CDR3 bases are TGTGCCAGTAGCGACAAGAGATCTGGGGCCAACGTCCTGACTTTC.

Comment on this clone: The junction departs from germline at one end; a sequencing error may be responsible. V is TRBV27 and J is TRBJ1-4; 10 bases match TRBD1. CDR3 length: 15 residues. Germline assignment: CDR1 MNHEY and CDR2 SMNVEV (reference sequence). CDR3 residues: CASSLSRDRGEKLFF. DNA of the CDR3: TGTGCCAGCAGTCTATCCCGGGACAGGGGTGAAAAACTGTTTTTT. Variable domain in full (rest from reference TRBV27 and TRBJ1-4): EAQVTQNPRYLITVTGKKLTVTCSQNMNHEYMSWYRQDPGLGLRQIYYSMNVEVTDKGDVPEGYKVSRKEKRNFPLILESPSPNQTSLYFCASSLSRDRGEKLFFGSGTQLSVL.

This sequence joins TRBV30 and TRBJ2-3; no clear D gene. The germline V gene encodes CDR1 GTSNPN and CDR2 SVGIG (reference sequence). V was trimmed by 0 bases and J by 6 bases, leaving 4 bases between them. There are 11 residues in the CDR3. Written as DNA, the CDR3 is TGTGCCTGGAGTGTTCGTGATACGCAGTATTTT. Translating it yields CAWSVRDTQYF.

This clone was observed a few times. The genes are TRBV2 and TRBJ2-5; 13 nucleotides match TRBD2. Germline CDR1 and CDR2: SNHLY and FYNNEI. This CDR3 is 16 amino acids long. With 6 bases clipped from V and 5 bases from J, the junction kept 9 bases outside the gene matches. The CDR3 here is CASRVGLAGRRETQYF. DNA for the CDR3: TGTGCCAGCAGAGTGGGACTAGCGGGAAGGAGGGAGACCCAGTACTTC.

This chain uses TRBV11-2 with TRBJ1-2; no firm D call. Germline CDR1 is SGHAT and CDR2 is FQNNGV. There are 11 residues in the CDR3. Trimming removed 4 bases from V and 4 bases from J, with 4 bases in between. As DNA, the CDR3 is TGTGCCAGCAGCTCCTCCTATGGCTACACCTTC. This gives the protein CASSSSYGYTF.

This clone was seen only once. The chain uses TRBV7-6 and TRBJ2-2, with 10 nucleotides matching TRBD1. The CDR3 runs 18 residues. Germline V gene sequence: CDR1 SGHVS, CDR2 FNYEAQ. Trimming removed 2 bases from V and 0 bases from J; junction bases left unmatched: 6. The CDR3 bases are TGTGCCAGCAGCTTAACGGGGACAGGGGATACGAACACCGGGGAGCTGTTTTTT. Translation gives CASSLTGTGDTNTGELFF.

V usage is TRBV4-3 and J usage is TRBJ1-5; 9 bases match TRBD1. The CDR3 sequence is 14 residues long. The germline gives CDR1 LGHNA, CDR2 YSLEER. With V trimmed by 4 bases and J by 4 bases, 2 bases remained unmatched. The CDR3 sequence: CASSLGTGNQPQHF. CDR3 in DNA: TGCGCCAGCAGCCTCGGGACAGGGAATCAGCCCCAGCATTTT.

V usage is TRBV28 and J usage is TRBJ1-1; D remains ambiguous. Trimming removed 1 base from V and 1 base from J, with 7 bases in between. The germline V gene has CDR1 MDHEN and CDR2 SYDVKM. CDR3 size: 14 residues. CDR3 residues: CASSLYAANTEAFF. The CDR3 bases are TGTGCCAGCAGTTTATATGCGGCGAACACTGAAGCTTTCTTT.

The chain is built from TRBV6-6 and TRBJ2-3, with TRBD1 identical over 9 bases. The germline V gene encodes CDR1 MNHNY and CDR2 SVGAGI (reference sequence). The CDR3 sequence is 15 residues long. V lost 6 bases to trimming and J lost 2 bases; unmatched junction nucleotides: 6. CDR3: CASSLGQGPTDTQYF. CDR3 bases: TGTGCCAGCAGCCTGGGACAGGGCCCCACAGATACGCAGTATTTT.

This chain uses TRBV4-1 with TRBJ1-1; 9 bases match TRBD1. The J segment lost 7 bases and the V segment lost 0 bases, leaving 6 bases of the junction unmatched. CDR1 and CDR2 from the germline V gene are MGHRA and YSYEKL. The CDR3 is 15 residues long. The CDR3 protein is CASSQEQGAGREAFF. The CDR3, as DNA: TGCGCCAGCAGCCAAGAACAGGGGGCAGGTCGTGAAGCTTTCTTT.